This record covers a single T cell receptor beta chain. Its antigen is unidentified. The authors made TCR beta cDNA libraries by 5'RACE template switching. This switching added a universal primer site and UMIs. TCRdb re-analyzed the 5' RACE reads; it lists each CDR3 protein once, without DNA. The sample has about 180,000 distinct CDR3 sequences. This record belongs to a study of T cells expressing NK-cell markers. Study in general: TCR beta repertoires came from sorted CD3+CD56+NKG2C+, CD3+CD56+NKG2C- and CD3+CD56-NKG2C+ T cells.

The CDR3 totals 16 residues. Germline assignment: CDR1 MDHEN and CDR2 SYDVKM. The study, taken as a whole, reports: Clarity on HCMV specificity was lacking for the expanded NKG2C+ T cell clones. The CD3+CD56-NKG2C+ fraction of a handful of donors was likewise dominated by these clonotypes.

This TCR derives from a man aged 18-69 years in good health. Sequenced sample: blood T cells: a sorted CD56 or NKG2C T cell subset, CD4+ or CD8+ T cells, or bulk PBMC T cells (not recorded which). The chain combines TRBV28 with TRBJ2-1; there is no DNA to check the TCRdb D call of TRBD2. CDR3 residues: CASNTPREVAYNEQFF.